The T cell receptor (beta chain) under discussion was sequenced for a study of blood T cell repertoires in COVID-19. TCRdb's copy holds only in-frame clones and misses some; the assay was immunoSEQ multiplex PCR. The sample gives 150,000 to 180,000 clones, roughly nine tenths of which show up once; around 0.55% is in the top ten. The CDR3 loop spans 14 amino acids. With 5 bases clipped from V and 8 bases from J, the junction kept 9 bases outside the gene matches. Germline CDR1 and CDR2: SGHNT and YENEEA. This clone appeared a single time. This rearrangement joins TRBV11-3 to TRBJ2-1; 7 bases fit TRBD1. Sequencing input: peripheral blood. The TCR was taken from a man aged 50-59 years with acute or convalescent COVID-19. This chain's CDR3 is CASSPQTGADEQFF. The CDR3 bases are TGTGCCAGCAGCCCACAAACAGGGGCGGATGAGCAGTTCTTC.